A selection of T cell receptor beta chains follows, all from one sample in a study of shared clonotypes between healthy human individuals. TCRdb's table, derived via immunoSEQ multiplex PCR, lists solely in-frame clones and lacks some. The sample consists of some 1 million clones, roughly 75% of them appearing once. The sequenced sample was memory CD4+ T cells sorted from blood. The source is a man younger than 30 in good health. Each CDR3 is given with its conserved first and last residue. A D gene is named only where the DNA matches it firmly. Where a row states a size, it is once, few, many or the class of an expanded clone; other rows omit it.

cdr3_aa: CASSPGPSYEQYF
cdr3_nt: TGTGCCAGCAGTCCCGGCCCTTCCTACGAGCAGTACTTC
d_call: .
j_call: TRBJ2-7
v_call: TRBV6-5
cdr3_length: 13
clone_size: .

cdr3_aa: CASSLDGGGRNTEAFF
cdr3_nt: TGTGCCAGCAGCTTAGATGGGGGGGGCAGGAACACTGAAGCTTTCTTT
d_call: .
j_call: TRBJ1-1
v_call: TRBV7-2
cdr3_length: 16
clone_size: .

cdr3_aa: CASSPDRGRSHEQYF
cdr3_nt: TGTGCCAGCAGCCCGGACAGGGGGCGCTCCCACGAGCAGTACTTC
d_call: TRBD1
j_call: TRBJ2-7
v_call: TRBV5-4
cdr3_length: 15
clone_size: .

cdr3_aa: CASALGARQGPETQYF
cdr3_nt: TGTGCTAGTGCCCTGGGGGCCAGACAGGGCCCCGAGACCCAGTACTTC
d_call: TRBD1
j_call: TRBJ2-5
v_call: TRBV12-5
cdr3_length: 16
clone_size: .

cdr3_aa: CASSQHPGLAGAEQFF
cdr3_nt: TGCGCCAGCAGCCAACACCCGGGACTAGCGGGAGCTGAGCAGTTCTTC
d_call: TRBD2
j_call: TRBJ2-1
v_call: TRBV4-3
cdr3_length: 16
clone_size: .

cdr3_aa: CASSLARQGKTGELFF
cdr3_nt: TGTGCCAGCAGCTTGGCCCGACAGGGAAAGACCGGGGAGCTGTTTTTT
d_call: TRBD1
j_call: TRBJ2-2
v_call: TRBV5-4
cdr3_length: 16
clone_size: .

cdr3_aa: CASRNGLAGVYEQYF
cdr3_nt: TGTGCCAGCAGGAACGGACTAGCGGGAGTCTACGAGCAGTACTTC
d_call: TRBD2
j_call: TRBJ2-7
v_call: TRBV6-5
cdr3_length: 15
clone_size: .

cdr3_aa: CASSLIGTGGANGYTF
cdr3_nt: TGTGCCAGCAGTTTAATCGGGACAGGGGGCGCAAATGGCTACACCTTC
d_call: TRBD1
j_call: TRBJ1-2
v_call: TRBV28
cdr3_length: 16
clone_size: .

cdr3_aa: CASRSGTGDYEQYF
cdr3_nt: TGTGCCAGCAGATCCGGGACAGGGGACTACGAGCAGTACTTC
d_call: TRBD1
j_call: TRBJ2-7
v_call: TRBV6-6
cdr3_length: 14
clone_size: .

cdr3_aa: CASSGRTVSYEQYF
cdr3_nt: TGTGCCAGCAGCGGCCGGACGGTCTCCTACGAGCAGTACTTC
d_call: .
j_call: TRBJ2-7
v_call: TRBV11-2
cdr3_length: 14
clone_size: .

cdr3_aa: CASSQLDQGSGNTIYF
cdr3_nt: TGTGCCAGCAGCCAATTAGATCAGGGGTCAGGAAACACCATATATTTT
d_call: .
j_call: TRBJ1-3
v_call: TRBV4-2
cdr3_length: 16
clone_size: .

cdr3_aa: CASSVGTEANYGYTF
cdr3_nt: TGTGCCAGCAGCGTAGGGACAGAGGCTAACTATGGCTACACCTTC
d_call: .
j_call: TRBJ1-2
v_call: TRBV9
cdr3_length: 15
clone_size: few

cdr3_aa: CASTRFGELFF
cdr3_nt: TGTGCCAGCACGCGATTCGGGGAGCTGTTTTTT
d_call: .
j_call: TRBJ2-2
v_call: TRBV6-5
cdr3_length: 11
clone_size: .

cdr3_aa: CASSLTSGANVLTF
cdr3_nt: TGTGCCAGCAGCCTCACCTCTGGGGCCAACGTCCTGACTTTC
d_call: .
j_call: TRBJ2-6
v_call: TRBV7-2
cdr3_length: 14
clone_size: .

cdr3_aa: CASSPPYWEDEQYF
cdr3_nt: TGTGCCAGCTCACCACCGTATTGGGAAGACGAGCAGTACTTC
d_call: .
j_call: TRBJ2-7
v_call: TRBV18
cdr3_length: 14
clone_size: .

cdr3_aa: CASRPLDKNYGYTF
cdr3_nt: TGTGCCAGCAGACCCCTGGACAAGAACTATGGCTACACCTTC
d_call: .
j_call: TRBJ1-2
v_call: TRBV28
cdr3_length: 14
clone_size: .

cdr3_aa: CSVASRGNTEAFF
cdr3_nt: TGCAGCGTTGCCAGTAGGGGGAACACTGAAGCTTTCTTT
d_call: .
j_call: TRBJ1-1
v_call: TRBV29-1
cdr3_length: 13
clone_size: .

cdr3_aa: CASAKNTGELFF
cdr3_nt: TGTGCTAGTGCTAAAAACACCGGGGAGCTGTTTTTT
d_call: .
j_call: TRBJ2-2
v_call: TRBV12-5
cdr3_length: 12
clone_size: .

cdr3_aa: CASSDGTALTEAFF
cdr3_nt: TGCGCCAGCAGTGACGGTACAGCCCTCACTGAAGCTTTCTTT
d_call: .
j_call: TRBJ1-1
v_call: TRBV10-1
cdr3_length: 14
clone_size: .

cdr3_aa: CASSLDWGVGEQYF
cdr3_nt: TGTGCCAGCTCACTGGATTGGGGGGTGGGCGAGCAGTACTTC
d_call: .
j_call: TRBJ2-7
v_call: TRBV18
cdr3_length: 14
clone_size: few